This passage covers 15 T cell receptor beta chains from one sample sequenced in a study of CD8 T cells in ankylosing spondylitis. TCRdb called the 5' RACE reads again in MiXCR, with one record for every CDR3 protein. The profile covers about 300,000 distinct CDR3 sequences, with less than 25% appearing a single time and roughly 3.4% taken by the ten largest. The specimen sequenced was blood, either unsorted or a sorted T cell fraction (not recorded which). Receptors originate from a female donor with ankylosing spondylitis or in good health (not recorded which).

The genes are TRBV5-5 and TRBJ1-3; D perhaps matches TRBD1 (6 bases). Trimming left V 0 bases short and J 1 base short, with 17 bases between. Germline CDR1 reads SGHKS; CDR2 reads YYEKEE (reference sequence). CDR3 length: 18 amino acids. CDR3 loop: CASSLAPTGYESGNTIYF. CDR3 DNA sequence: TGTGCCAGCAGCTTGGCCCCCACAGGGTATGAGTCTGGAAACACCATATATTTT.

This clonotype has just a few counts. The chain has TRBV12-3 or TRBV12-4 and TRBJ2-1; D unclear. The CDR3 loop spans 13 amino acids. Trimming cost V 3 bases and J 4 bases, with 7 bases left between them. The CDR3 is CASSFDTYNEQFF. In DNA form, the CDR3 reads TGTGCCAGCAGTTTTGACACGTACAATGAGCAGTTCTTC.

The table lists this clonotype with a few counts. The chain employs TRBV7-2 and TRBJ2-7; TRBD1 or TRBD2 may be the D gene (5 bases each). The germline gives CDR1 SGHTA, CDR2 FQGNSA. Trimming took 5 bases from V and 6 from J, leaving 17 bases between them. CDR3 size: 14 residues. The CDR3 region is CASSPGPSTSEQYF. CDR3 in DNA: TGTGCCAGCAGCCCGGGACCGTCTACATCCGAGCAGTACTTC.

This chain joins TRBV7-6 and TRBJ2-3; D is unresolved. This CDR3 is 13 amino acids long. V was trimmed by 5 bases and J by 0 bases, leaving 6 bases between them. The V gene's germline CDR1 is SGHVS and CDR2 FNYEAQ. For the CDR3, the DNA is TGTGCCAGCAGCAGGGCCAGCACAGATACGCAGTATTTT. This codes for CASSRASTDTQYF.

The rearrangement links TRBV5-1 to TRBJ2-2, with D perhaps TRBD1 (5 bases). V dropped 0 bases and J dropped 6 bases, with 9 bases sitting between them. The CDR3 extends over 14 amino acids. Looked up from germline, CDR1 is SGHRS and CDR2 is YFSETQ. This CDR3 is CASSLDRSSGELFF. In DNA form, the CDR3 reads TGCGCCAGCAGCTTGGACAGGTCCTCCGGGGAGCTGTTTTTT.

A few counts support this clonotype. J is TRBJ2-2 and V is TRBV6-6; 14 nucleotides agree with TRBD2. V shed 8 bases, J shed 7 bases, and the junction held 9 bases outside the gene matches. This CDR3 is built from 16 residues. Germline assignment: CDR1 MNHNY and CDR2 SVGAGI (reference sequence). The CDR3 loop reads CASSTRTSGRNGELFF. DNA for the CDR3: TGTGCCAGCTCAACCCGGACTAGCGGGAGGAACGGGGAGCTGTTTTTT.

As regards this clonotype: A much larger clone differs from this one at a single base, so this may be a read error. The chain recombines TRBV12-3 or TRBV12-4 with TRBJ2-3; D may be TRBD2 (5 bases). CDR3 length: 11 amino acids. V lost 7 bases to trimming and J lost 8 bases, with 10 bases between them. The CDR3 region is CASTLGSTQYF. The CDR3 nucleotides read TGTGCCAGCACCCTAGGGAGTACGCAGTATTTT.

This clonotype was detected only a few times. The V call is TRBV25-1, the J call TRBJ2-5; tentatively, D is TRBD1 (5 bases). The CDR3 totals 13 residues. Germline CDR1 and CDR2: MGHDK and SYGVNS. Trimming pared 6 bases from V and 5 bases from J, leaving 13 bases between. CDR3 bases: TGTGCCAGCAGACAGGAAGGGTGGGAGACCCAGTACTTC. Protein: CASRQEGWETQYF.

This chain uses TRBV28 with TRBJ2-3; 7 nucleotides agree with TRBD2. Germline CDR1 is MDHEN and CDR2 is SYDVKM. J was trimmed by 6 bases and V by 7 bases; bases with no gene match: 10. This CDR3 is built from 14 residues. As DNA, the CDR3 is TGTGCCAGCAAGGAGGGAGGGCCCGGGGATACGCAGTATTTT. Translating it yields CASKEGGPGDTQYF.

This chain connects TRBV10-3 to TRBJ2-1; 11 nucleotides agree with TRBD2. The CDR3 runs 14 residues. J lost 5 bases, V lost 4 bases, and 1 base had no gene match. Per germline, CDR1 ENHRY and CDR2 SYGVKD. The CDR3 bases are TGTGCCATCAGTGGACTAGCGGGAAACAATGAGCAGTTCTTC. Encoded protein: CAISGLAGNNEQFF.

This clonotype was recorded a few times. This chain joins TRBV20-1 and TRBJ2-7, with D uncertain. V gave up 5 bases and J gave up 7 bases, with 15 bases separating them. Germline lookup yields CDR1 DFQATT and CDR2 SNEGSKA (reference sequence). This CDR3 is 12 amino acids long. The CDR3 protein is CSASRALGEQYF. For the CDR3, the DNA is TGCAGTGCTTCCCGGGCCCTAGGGGAGCAGTACTTC.

The CDR3, as DNA: TGTGCCAGCACTTTCGCCGGGAACGCCTACGAGCAGTACTTC. This gives the protein CASTFAGNAYEQYF. This rearrangement joins TRBV12-3 or TRBV12-4 to TRBJ2-7; TRBD2 might be the D (5 bases). The CDR3 extends over 14 amino acids. Trimming cost V 7 bases and J 2 bases, with 15 bases left between them.

The chain recombines TRBV30 with TRBJ1-5; 7 bases are a match to TRBD1. Trimming removed 3 bases from V and 6 bases from J; junction bases left unmatched: 2. This CDR3 contains 12 residues. Germline V gene data show CDR1 as GTSNPN and CDR2 as SVGIG (reference sequence). As DNA, the CDR3 is TGTGCCTGGAGCCCAGGGGGTCAGCCCCAGCATTTT. Amino acids: CAWSPGGQPQHF.

The chain couples TRBV20-1 to TRBJ2-3; 7 bases match TRBD2. The CDR3 has 13 amino acids. Trimming removed 0 bases from V and 4 bases from J; junction bases left unmatched: 1. CDR1 and CDR2 (germline): DFQATT, SNEGSKA (reference sequence). CDR3 sequence: CSAREAGADTQYF. In nucleotides, the CDR3 is TGCAGTGCTAGAGAGGCGGGAGCAGATACGCAGTATTTT.

The chain carries TRBV7-9 and TRBJ1-2; D gene uncertain. The CDR3 sequence is 13 residues long. Trimming took off 3 bases at V and 8 bases at J, with 13 bases between the two ends. Per the germline V gene, CDR1 is SEHNR and CDR2 is FQNEAQ (reference sequence). CDR3 in amino acids: CASSFSVGEGYTF. CDR3 DNA sequence: TGTGCCAGCAGCTTTAGCGTCGGTGAGGGCTACACCTTC. The full variable domain, with the rest looked up from reference TRBV7-9 and TRBJ1-2, is DTGVSQNPRHKITKRGQNVTFRCDPISEHNRLYWYRQTLGQGPEFLTYFQNEAQLEKSRLLSDRFSAERPKGSFSTLEIQRTEQGDSAMYLCASSFSVGEGYTFGSGTRLTVV.